These 9 T cell receptor beta chains came from one sample sequenced in a study of Graves' ophthalmopathy and Graves' hyperthyroidism. TCR beta CDR3 regions were amplified from RNA transcripts. First-round RT-PCR relied on HTBI primers, and a second-round multiplex PCR came next. TCRdb re-analysed the multiplex PCR reads in MiXCR, keeping a single row per CDR3 protein. The sample records about 480,000 distinct CDR3 sequences, under 15% being singletons. Material: blood. The receptors come from a woman in her twenties or thirties with Graves' ophthalmopathy.

In this sample, this clonotype turned up many times. The chain joins TRBV28 to TRBJ1-2, with D possibly matching TRBD1 (5 bases). The CDR3 has 14 amino acids. V gave up 6 bases and J gave up 4 bases, with 15 bases separating them. The germline gives CDR1 MDHEN, CDR2 SYDVKM. CDR3 bases: TGTGCCAGCAGGGGGCAGGGTGGCCGCTATGGCTACACCTTC. Translated, it gives CASRGQGGRYGYTF.

J is TRBJ1-1 and V is TRBV28, with D possibly TRBD1 on 6 matching bases. This CDR3 contains 14 residues. Trimming pared 7 bases from V and 4 bases from J, leaving 16 bases between. The V gene's germline CDR1 is MDHEN and CDR2 SYDVKM. The CDR3 DNA follows: TGTGCCAGCACGACGGGGGGGCAGGGCACTGAAGCTTTCTTT. Its protein product is CASTTGGQGTEAFF.

This clonotype was seen more than once but under ten times. The rearrangement uses TRBV5-1 and TRBJ2-7, with D perhaps TRBD2 (7 bases). This CDR3 has 17 amino acids. V dropped 6 bases and J dropped 2 bases, with 24 bases sitting between them. From germline, CDR1 is SGHRS and CDR2 YFSETQ. CDR3 DNA sequence: TGCGCCAGCAAAGCTTGGGAGGCGGGGGCCCTCACCTACGAGCAGTACTTC. Encoded protein: CASKAWEAGALTYEQYF.

Of note for this clonotype: Because the CDR3 is missing its conserved closing phenylalanine or tryptophan, this is likely a read error. The chain employs TRBV11-2 and TRBJ1-2; D is undetermined. Per germline, CDR1 SGHAT and CDR2 FQNNGV. V was pared by 5 bases and J by 4 bases, with 11 bases between. The CDR3 totals 13 residues. CDR3 sequence (DNA): TGTGCCAGCAGCCCACCTGGACTCTATGGCTACACCGTC. It specifies CASSPPGLYGYTV.

This clonotype was seen at least ten times. The chain links TRBV28 to TRBJ1-2; D is perhaps TRBD1 (5 bases). The germline V gene has CDR1 MDHEN and CDR2 SYDVKM. The CDR3 is 13 amino acids. Trimming left V 3 bases short and J 2 bases short, with 7 bases between. The CDR3 bases are TGTGCCAGCAGTTTCAGGGACAACTATGGCTACACCTTC. Amino acids: CASSFRDNYGYTF.

The sample holds many counts of this clonotype. V gene TRBV7-9 combines with J gene TRBJ2-7, with D unresolved. Germline-derived CDR1 and CDR2 are SEHNR and FQNEAQ (reference sequence). CDR3 length equals 15 residues. V was shortened by 4 bases and J by 0 bases, with 13 bases between the two germline ends. The CDR3 loop reads CASSSPLVASYEQYF. CDR3 nucleotide sequence: TGTGCCAGCAGCTCCCCGCTCGTAGCCTCCTACGAGCAGTACTTC.

This clonotype was recorded many times. V and J are TRBV18 and TRBJ1-1; the D is unclear. The CDR3 runs 13 residues. Trimming pared 4 bases from V and 1 base from J, leaving 7 bases between. Germline V gene lookup returns CDR1 KGHSH and CDR2 LQKENI. CDR3 sequence (DNA): TGTGCCAGCTCACGGTCACAGAACACTGAAGCTTTCTTT. As protein: CASSRSQNTEAFF.

This clonotype was counted ten times or more. V usage is TRBV24-1 and J usage is TRBJ2-2; D gene unclear. V was trimmed by 5 bases and J by 4 bases, leaving 7 bases between them. The CDR3 runs 13 residues. Per germline, CDR1 KGHDR and CDR2 SFDVKD. The CDR3 DNA follows: TGTGCCACCAGTGCCCTGACCACCGGGGAGCTGTTTTTT. Protein product: CATSALTTGELFF.

This clonotype was found many times. The genes are TRBV6-5 and TRBJ2-7, with 8 bases lining up with TRBD2. The CDR3 length is 13 residues. V trimming: 7 bases; J trimming: 4 bases; junction bases outside the gene matches: 6. Germline loops: CDR1 MNHEY, CDR2 SVGAGI. This chain's CDR3 is CASTRAGVYEQYF. CDR3 coding DNA: TGTGCCAGCACGCGAGCGGGAGTTTACGAGCAGTACTTC.